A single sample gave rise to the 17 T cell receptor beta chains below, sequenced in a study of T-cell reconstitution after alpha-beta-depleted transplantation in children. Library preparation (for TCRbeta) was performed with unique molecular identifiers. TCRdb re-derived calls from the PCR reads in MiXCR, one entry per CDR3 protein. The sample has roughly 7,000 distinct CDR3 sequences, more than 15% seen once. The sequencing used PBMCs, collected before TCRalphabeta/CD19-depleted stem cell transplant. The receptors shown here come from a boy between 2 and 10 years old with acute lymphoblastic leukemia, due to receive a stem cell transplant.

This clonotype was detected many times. DNA of the CDR3: TGCGCCAGCAGCCCCACAGGGGGGACTGAAGCTTTCTTT. This sequence encodes CASSPTGGTEAFF. The chain carries TRBV4-1 and TRBJ1-1; 8 nucleotides agree with TRBD1. This CDR3 contains 13 residues. Germline V gene sequence: CDR1 MGHRA, CDR2 YSYEKL. After removal of 4 bases from V and 5 bases from J, the junction contained 3 bases not matched to a gene.

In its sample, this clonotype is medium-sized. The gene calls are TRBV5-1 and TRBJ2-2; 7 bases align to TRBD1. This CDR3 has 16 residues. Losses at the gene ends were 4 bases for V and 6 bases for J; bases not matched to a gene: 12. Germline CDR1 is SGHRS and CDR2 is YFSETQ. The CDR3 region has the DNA TGCGCCAGCAGCCATCCTCCGGGACAGTTGTCCGGGGAGCTGTTTTTT. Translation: CASSHPPGQLSGELFF. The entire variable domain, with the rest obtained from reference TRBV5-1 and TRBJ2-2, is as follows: KAGVTQTPRYLIKTRGQQVTLSCSPISGHRSVSWYQQTPGQGLQFLFEYFSETQRNKGNFPGRFSGRQFSNSRSEMNVSTLELGDSALYLCASSHPPGQLSGELFFGEGSRLTVL.

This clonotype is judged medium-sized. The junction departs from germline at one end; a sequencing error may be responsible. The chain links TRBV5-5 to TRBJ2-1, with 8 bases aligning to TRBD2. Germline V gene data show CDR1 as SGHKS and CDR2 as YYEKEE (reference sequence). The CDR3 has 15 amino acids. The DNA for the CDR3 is TGTGCCAGCAGTTTGGACGGGGGGGCATACAATGAGCAGTTCTTC. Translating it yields CASSLDGGAYNEQFF.

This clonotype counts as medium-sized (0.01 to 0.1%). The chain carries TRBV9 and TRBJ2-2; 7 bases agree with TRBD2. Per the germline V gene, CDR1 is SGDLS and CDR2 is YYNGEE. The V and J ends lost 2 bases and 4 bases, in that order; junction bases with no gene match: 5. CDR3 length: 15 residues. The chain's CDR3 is CASSVREAATGELFF. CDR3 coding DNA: TGTGCCAGCAGCGTCCGGGAGGCGGCCACCGGGGAGCTGTTTTTT.

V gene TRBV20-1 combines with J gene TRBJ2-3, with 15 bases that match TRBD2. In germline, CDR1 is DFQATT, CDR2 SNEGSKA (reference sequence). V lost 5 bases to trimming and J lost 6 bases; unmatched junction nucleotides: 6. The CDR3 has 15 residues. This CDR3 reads CSAPGLAGGFDTQYF. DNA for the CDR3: TGCAGTGCTCCTGGACTAGCGGGAGGGTTTGATACGCAGTATTTT.

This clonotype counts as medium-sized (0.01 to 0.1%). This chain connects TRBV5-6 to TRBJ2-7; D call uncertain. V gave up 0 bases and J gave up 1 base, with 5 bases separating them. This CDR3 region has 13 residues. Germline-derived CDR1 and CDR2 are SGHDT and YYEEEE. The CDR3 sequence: CASSLVTSYEQYF. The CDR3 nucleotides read TGTGCCAGCAGCTTGGTAACGTCCTACGAGCAGTACTTC.

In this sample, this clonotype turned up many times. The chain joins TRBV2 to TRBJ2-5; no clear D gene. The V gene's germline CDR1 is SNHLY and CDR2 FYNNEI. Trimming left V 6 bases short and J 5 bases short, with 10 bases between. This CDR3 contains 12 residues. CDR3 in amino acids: CASSQERETQYF. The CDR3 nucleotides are TGTGCCAGCAGCCAGGAACGGGAGACCCAGTACTTC.

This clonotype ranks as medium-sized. The CDR3 loop is CASSSSGAGGQPQHF. The CDR3 DNA reads TGTGCCAGCAGCTCGAGCGGGGCCGGGGGTCAGCCCCAGCATTTT. The V call is TRBV7-9, the J call TRBJ1-5; weak D call: TRBD1 (5 bases). In germline, CDR1 is SEHNR, CDR2 FQNEAQ (reference sequence). CDR3 length: 15 amino acids. V was clipped by 4 bases and J by 6 bases, with 16 bases between them. Full variable domain (remainder filled in from reference TRBV7-9 and TRBJ1-5): DTGVSQNPRHKITKRGQNVTFRCDPISEHNRLYWYRQTLGQGPEFLTYFQNEAQLEKSRLLSDRFSAERPKGSFSTLEIQRTEQGDSAMYLCASSSSGAGGQPQHFGDGTRLSIL.

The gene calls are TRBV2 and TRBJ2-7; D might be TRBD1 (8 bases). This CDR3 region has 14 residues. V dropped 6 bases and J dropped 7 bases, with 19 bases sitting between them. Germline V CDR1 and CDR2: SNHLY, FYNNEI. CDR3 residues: CASRGGTGPLEQYF. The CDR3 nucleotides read TGTGCCAGCAGGGGGGGGACAGGCCCTCTGGAGCAGTACTTC.

The CDR3 loop reads CASSPTAGSSGANVLTF. In DNA form, the CDR3 reads TGTGCCAGCTCACCGACTGCCGGGAGCTCTGGGGCCAACGTCCTGACTTTC. This chain uses TRBV18 with TRBJ2-6, with a tentative D call TRBD2 (6 bases). Germline lookup yields CDR1 KGHSH and CDR2 LQKENI. The CDR3 consists of 17 residues. Trimming left V 3 bases short and J 0 bases short, with 12 bases between. The whole variable domain, filled in from reference TRBV18 and TRBJ2-6, reads NAGVMQNPRHLVRRRGQEARLRCSPMKGHSHVYWYRQLPEEGLKFMVYLQKENIIDESGMPKERFSAEFPKEGPSILRIQQVVRGDSAAYFCASSPTAGSSGANVLTFGAGSRLTVL.

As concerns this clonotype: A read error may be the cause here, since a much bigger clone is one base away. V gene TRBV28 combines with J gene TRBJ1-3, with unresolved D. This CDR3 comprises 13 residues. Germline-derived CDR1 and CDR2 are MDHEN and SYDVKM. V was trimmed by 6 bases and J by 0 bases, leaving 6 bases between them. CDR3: CASSLNSGNTIYF. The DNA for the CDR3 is TGTGCCAGCAGCCTTAACTCTGGAAACACCATATATTTT.

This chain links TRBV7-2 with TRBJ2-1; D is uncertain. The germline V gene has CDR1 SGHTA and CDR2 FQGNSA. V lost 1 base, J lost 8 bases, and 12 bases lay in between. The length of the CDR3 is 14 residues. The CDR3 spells CASSLVLAPHEQFF. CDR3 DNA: TGTGCCAGCAGCTTAGTACTCGCCCCCCATGAGCAGTTCTTC.

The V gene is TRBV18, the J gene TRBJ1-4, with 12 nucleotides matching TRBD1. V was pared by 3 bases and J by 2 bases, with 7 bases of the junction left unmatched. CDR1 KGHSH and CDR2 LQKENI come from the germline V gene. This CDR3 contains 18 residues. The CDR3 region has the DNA TGTGCCAGCTCACCCCGGGACAGGGGGCCCTCGACTAATGAAAAACTGTTTTTT. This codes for CASSPRDRGPSTNEKLFF.

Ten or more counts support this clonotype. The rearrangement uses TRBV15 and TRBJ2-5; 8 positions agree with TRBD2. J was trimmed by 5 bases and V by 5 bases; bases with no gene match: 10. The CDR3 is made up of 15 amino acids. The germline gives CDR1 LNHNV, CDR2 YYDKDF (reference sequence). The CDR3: CATSGPGLGGETQYF. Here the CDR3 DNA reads TGTGCCACCAGCGGGCCGGGACTAGGAGGTGAGACCCAGTACTTC.

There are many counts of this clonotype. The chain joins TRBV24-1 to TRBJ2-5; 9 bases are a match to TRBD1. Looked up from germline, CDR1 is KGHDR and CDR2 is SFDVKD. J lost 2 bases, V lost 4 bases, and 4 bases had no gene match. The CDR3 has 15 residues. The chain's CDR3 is CATSEGTGIQETQYF. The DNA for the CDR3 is TGTGCCACCAGTGAAGGGACAGGGATACAAGAGACCCAGTACTTC.

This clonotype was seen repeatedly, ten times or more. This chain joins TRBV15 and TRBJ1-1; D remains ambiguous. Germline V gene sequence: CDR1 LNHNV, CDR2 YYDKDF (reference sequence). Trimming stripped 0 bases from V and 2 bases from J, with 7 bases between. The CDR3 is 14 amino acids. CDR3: CATSRDPLNTEAFF. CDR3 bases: TGTGCCACCAGCAGAGATCCCCTTAACACTGAAGCTTTCTTT.

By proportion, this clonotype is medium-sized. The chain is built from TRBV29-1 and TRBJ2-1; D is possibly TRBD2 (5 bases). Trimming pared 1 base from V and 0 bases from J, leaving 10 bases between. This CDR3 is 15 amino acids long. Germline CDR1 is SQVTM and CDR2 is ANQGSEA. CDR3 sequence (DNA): TGCAGCGTTGAAGGGGAGCCGTCCTCCTACAATGAGCAGTTCTTC. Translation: CSVEGEPSSYNEQFF.